This T cell receptor (beta chain) came from a study of blood T cell repertoires in COVID-19. Germline values: CDR1 MDHEN, CDR2 SYDVKM. This CDR3 is 19 amino acids long. Trimming at V came to 3 bases and at J to 1 base, leaving 13 bases not matched to a gene. Clones were sequenced by immunoSEQ multiplex PCR, and TCRdb holds only the in-frame ones, with some missing. Of roughly 93,000 clones listed, around 87% are singletons. This receptor was obtained from a human donor in a cohort sampled during active COVID-19. The chain employs TRBV28 and TRBJ1-5; 9 positions agree with TRBD1. Sequenced sample: peripheral blood. The CDR3 DNA reads TGTGCCAGCAGTTTGGCGACGGGACAGGGATTAAAGAGCAATCAGCCCCAGCATTTT. This encodes CASSLATGQGLKSNQPQHF.